What follows are 25 T cell receptor beta chains derived from one specimen sequenced in a study of T cells in localized non-small cell lung cancer. Sequencing used immunoSEQ multiplex PCR; TCRdb keeps in-frame clones, though not all of them. Altogether approximately 4,600 clones are present, around 27% being singletons, with the ten largest covering more than 4%. The starting material was lung tumor tissue, obtained before any cancer treatment. These receptors were collected from a man between 40 and 75 years old with stage II lung adenocarcinoma.

The DNA for the CDR3 is TGTGCCAGCAATCTACAGCAGAACACTGAAGCTTTCTTT. Translated, it gives CASNLQQNTEAFF. This rearrangement joins TRBV6-8 to TRBJ1-1; D ambiguous. The CDR3 is made up of 13 amino acids. Per germline, CDR1 MNHGY and CDR2 SAAAGT. Between the trimmed V and J ends, which lost 7 bases and 1 base, there was a span of 10 bases.

The chain recombines TRBV5-1 with TRBJ2-1; TRBD2 matches at 7 bases. V shed 3 bases and J 4 bases; nucleotides not matched to a gene: 4. Germline V CDR1 and CDR2: SGHRS, YFSETQ. The CDR3 loop spans 14 amino acids. CDR3 sequence (DNA): TGCGCCAGCAGCTCAGCCGGGGGGTACAATGAGCAGTTCTTC. Amino acid sequence: CASSSAGGYNEQFF.

This clone was detected a few times. J is TRBJ2-1 and V is TRBV7-2; 7 nucleotides match TRBD2. This CDR3 is built from 13 residues. V shed 6 bases, J shed 9 bases, and the junction held 8 bases outside the gene matches. In germline, CDR1 is SGHTA, CDR2 FQGNSA. CDR3: CASSRGEGREQFF. CDR3 DNA: TGTGCCAGCAGTAGAGGGGAGGGCCGTGAGCAGTTCTTC.

This clone was found a few times. The chain carries TRBV6-8 and TRBJ2-7, with D uncertain. The CDR3 length is 12 residues. The germline CDR1 and CDR2 sequences are MNHGY and SAAAGT. V shed 5 bases and J shed 3 bases, with 8 bases lying between them. This chain's CDR3 is CASSPLHYEQYF. The CDR3 nucleotides read TGTGCCAGCAGTCCTTTACACTACGAGCAGTACTTC.

The V gene is TRBV5-1, the J gene TRBJ2-1, with D unclear. Germline loops: CDR1 SGHRS, CDR2 YFSETQ. The CDR3 runs to 14 residues. Trimming took 2 bases from V and 10 from J, leaving 16 bases between them. The CDR3 here is CASSFGPRTSEQFF. The CDR3 DNA is TGCGCCAGCAGCTTTGGCCCTAGAACGAGCGAGCAGTTCTTC.

This clone is labeled as medium-sized. The chain uses TRBV11-3 and TRBJ1-2, with D possibly TRBD1 on 6 matching bases. This CDR3 contains 15 residues. Germline loops: CDR1 SGHNT, CDR2 YENEEA. Trimming shortened V by 5 bases and J by 4 bases, and 17 bases separated the two germline ends. DNA for the CDR3: TGTGCCAGCAGCCCAGCCCCCCCAGGGGTCTATGGCTACACCTTC. This sequence encodes CASSPAPPGVYGYTF.

This clone came up a few times. The chain is built from TRBV6-8 and TRBJ2-7; 7 bases map to TRBD1. V shed 6 bases, J shed 0 bases, and the junction held 5 bases outside the gene matches. The CDR3 consists of 14 residues. Per the germline V gene, CDR1 is MNHGY and CDR2 is SAAAGT. The CDR3 loop is CASSLRQGSYEQYF. For the CDR3, the DNA is TGTGCCAGCAGCCTCCGACAGGGCTCCTACGAGCAGTACTTC.

The chain combines TRBV28 with TRBJ1-2; TRBD1 might be the D (6 bases). This CDR3 is built from 15 residues. Germline CDR1 MDHEN, CDR2 SYDVKM. V was shortened by 2 bases and J by 1 base, with 11 bases between the two germline ends. This CDR3 is CASSLGHRDNYGYTF. DNA for the CDR3: TGTGCCAGCAGTTTAGGACACAGGGATAACTATGGCTACACCTTC.

The genes are TRBV10-3 and TRBJ1-2; no firm D call. This CDR3 region has 13 residues. CDR1 is ENHRY and CDR2 is SYGVKD in the germline V gene. Trimming stripped 0 bases from V and 8 bases from J, with 10 bases between. CDR3 bases: TGTGCCATCAGTGAGTCAGGGTTGGGAGGCTACACCTTC. The encoded protein is CAISESGLGGYTF.

V usage is TRBV11-3 and J usage is TRBJ1-1, with TRBD1 identical over 10 bases. There are 14 residues in the CDR3. The germline V gene encodes CDR1 SGHNT and CDR2 YENEEA. The V segment lost 2 bases and the J segment 7 bases; nucleotides outside the gene matches: 4. The CDR3 region is CASSLFGTGDEAFF. The CDR3 region has the DNA TGTGCCAGCAGCTTATTTGGGACAGGGGATGAAGCTTTCTTT.

The chain combines TRBV6-8 with TRBJ2-1; possible D gene TRBD2, 7 bases. From germline, CDR1 is MNHGY and CDR2 SAAAGT. CDR3 length: 14 residues. V lost 8 bases and J 3 bases, leaving 14 bases between the germline ends. The CDR3 region has the DNA TGTGCCAGCGAGGCAGGGGAGGGCTACAATGAGCAGTTCTTC. Amino acid sequence: CASEAGEGYNEQFF.

The genes are TRBV6-8 and TRBJ2-3, with TRBD2 identical over 7 bases. Germline V CDR1 and CDR2: MNHGY, SAAAGT. The CDR3 spans 16 residues. Germline trimming cut 0 bases from V and 4 bases from J; bases unmatched to any gene: 7. The CDR3 loop is CASSYSAGEGADTQYF. DNA for the CDR3: TGTGCCAGCAGTTACTCGGCGGGAGAGGGAGCAGATACGCAGTATTTT.

This clone was seen a handful of times. The chain is built from TRBV28 and TRBJ1-1, with no clear D. V was cut by 3 bases and J by 7 bases, with 12 bases left in between. The germline V gene has CDR1 MDHEN and CDR2 SYDVKM. This CDR3 has 13 amino acids. For the CDR3, the DNA is TGTGCCAGCAGTTTGGTGCGGATCCGTGAAGCTTTCTTT. Translation: CASSLVRIREAFF.

The chain employs TRBV28 and TRBJ1-4, with D tentatively TRBD1 (5 bases). The V and J ends lost 2 bases and 6 bases respectively, with 10 bases between them. The CDR3 spans 14 residues. Germline V gene sequence: CDR1 MDHEN, CDR2 SYDVKM. The CDR3 DNA reads as TGTGCCAGCAGTTTAGGGGGAGGGTATGAAAAACTGTTTTTT. This gives the protein CASSLGGGYEKLFF.

This clone came up a few times. The rearrangement links TRBV27 to TRBJ1-2; 7 nucleotides line up with TRBD1. This CDR3 contains 14 residues. Trimming at V came to 4 bases and at J to 7 bases, leaving 9 bases not matched to a gene. CDR1 and CDR2 (germline): MNHEY, SMNVEV (reference sequence). Written as DNA, the CDR3 is TGTGCCAGCAGTTGGAGCGACAGGGTTGCTGGCTACACCTTC. It specifies CASSWSDRVAGYTF.

The chain links TRBV12-5 to TRBJ2-1, with 7 bases that match TRBD2. J lost 3 bases, V lost 8 bases, and 13 bases had no gene match. The germline V gene encodes CDR1 LGHNT and CDR2 FRNRAP. The CDR3 is 16 residues long. For the CDR3, the DNA is TGTGCTAGTAGCGGGGCATCTCGCAGCCTCTACAATGAGCAGTTCTTC. Residues: CASSGASRSLYNEQFF.

The chain combines TRBV27 with TRBJ1-5; 9 bases agree with TRBD1. Germline trimming cut 3 bases from V and 4 bases from J; bases unmatched to any gene: 1. CDR3 size: 14 residues. Germline-derived CDR1 and CDR2 are MNHEY and SMNVEV (reference sequence). CDR3 DNA: TGTGCCAGCAGTTTGGGGACAGGGAATCAGCCCCAGCATTTT. Its protein is CASSLGTGNQPQHF.

This clone showed up just a few times. The rearrangement joins TRBV9 to TRBJ1-2, with 7 nucleotides matching TRBD1. Losses at the gene ends were 5 bases for V and 4 bases for J; bases not matched to a gene: 14. Germline CDR1 and CDR2: SGDLS and YYNGEE. The CDR3 consists of 16 residues. CDR3 bases: TGTGCCAGCAGGACAGGGTCAGGGGCAGGCTCCTATGGCTACACCTTC. This codes for CASRTGSGAGSYGYTF.

CDR3 sequence: CASRGADTEAFF. CDR3 DNA sequence: TGTGCCAGCAGGGGGGCGGACACTGAAGCTTTCTTT. V and J are TRBV9 and TRBJ1-1; D might be TRBD1 (6 bases). Germline-derived CDR1 and CDR2 are SGDLS and YYNGEE. The ends were cut back, 5 bases at V and 3 bases at J, with 8 bases in the middle. The CDR3 length is 12 residues. Supplemented by reference TRBV9 and TRBJ1-1, the full variable domain reads DSGVTQTPKHLITATGQRVTLRCSPRSGDLSVYWYQQSLDQGLQFLIQYYNGEERAKGNILERFSAQQFPDLHSELNLSSLELGDSALYFCASRGADTEAFFGQGTRLTVV.

This clone was detected only a few times. This sequence joins TRBV28 and TRBJ2-3, with D tentatively TRBD1 or TRBD2 (5 bases each). Germline loops: CDR1 MDHEN, CDR2 SYDVKM. The V end lost 5 bases, the J end lost 7 bases, and 10 bases lay between the germline ends. This CDR3 region has 12 residues. The CDR3 DNA reads as TGTGCCAGCAGTCCCGGGGCTTATACGCAGTATTTT. It yields the protein CASSPGAYTQYF.

This clone was counted a few times. The CDR3 DNA sequence: TGTGCCAGCAGCTACCTCACCGGGACACTGGAACCCAATGAGCAGTTCTTC. Amino acids: CASSYLTGTLEPNEQFF. The chain recombines TRBV11-3 with TRBJ2-1; D might be TRBD1 (6 bases). Germline CDR1 is SGHNT and CDR2 is YENEEA. This CDR3 comprises 17 residues. Trimming shortened V by 4 bases and J by 6 bases, and 22 bases separated the two germline ends. Drawing the rest from reference TRBV11-3 and TRBJ2-1, the complete variable domain is EAGVVQSPRYKIIEKKQPVAFWCNPISGHNTLYWYLQNLGQGPELLIRYENEEAVDDSQLPKDRFSAERLKGVDSTLKIQPAELGDSAVYLCASSYLTGTLEPNEQFFGPGTRLTVL.

This clone appeared a few times. CDR3 protein: CSVGLGHSGNTIYF. The CDR3, as DNA: TGCAGCGTAGGACTAGGGCACTCTGGAAACACCATATATTTT. This chain connects TRBV29-1 to TRBJ1-3, with D hard to call. Germline values: CDR1 SQVTM, CDR2 ANQGSEA. The CDR3 spans 14 residues. The V gene lost 6 bases and the J gene lost 0 bases, with 12 bases spanning the gap.

Only a few counts were recorded for this clone. The rearrangement links TRBV1 to TRBJ2-5. TRBV1 is tagged as a pseudogene. The CDR3 runs to 13 residues. The CDR3 DNA is TGCGCCAGCAGCCAAGATGATGGGGTGACCCAGTACTTC. This translates into CASSQDDGVTQYF.

This clone was counted between two and nine times. CDR3 bases: TGTGCCAGCAGTTCCTATGGGGGGACCAAAAACATTCAGTACTTC. As protein: CASSSYGGTKNIQYF. This chain uses TRBV28 with TRBJ2-4; weak D call: TRBD2 (6 bases). Trimming left V 4 bases short and J 2 bases short, with 12 bases between. CDR3 size: 15 residues. Germline V lookup: CDR1 MDHEN, CDR2 SYDVKM.

The chain employs TRBV7-2 and TRBJ2-1; D uncertain. The germline gives CDR1 SGHTA, CDR2 FQGNSA. This CDR3 has 13 residues. Trimming took 6 bases from V and 6 from J, leaving 12 bases between them. The CDR3 DNA sequence: TGTGCCAGCAGACCCCCGACAATCAATGAGCAGTTCTTC. This translates into CASRPPTINEQFF.